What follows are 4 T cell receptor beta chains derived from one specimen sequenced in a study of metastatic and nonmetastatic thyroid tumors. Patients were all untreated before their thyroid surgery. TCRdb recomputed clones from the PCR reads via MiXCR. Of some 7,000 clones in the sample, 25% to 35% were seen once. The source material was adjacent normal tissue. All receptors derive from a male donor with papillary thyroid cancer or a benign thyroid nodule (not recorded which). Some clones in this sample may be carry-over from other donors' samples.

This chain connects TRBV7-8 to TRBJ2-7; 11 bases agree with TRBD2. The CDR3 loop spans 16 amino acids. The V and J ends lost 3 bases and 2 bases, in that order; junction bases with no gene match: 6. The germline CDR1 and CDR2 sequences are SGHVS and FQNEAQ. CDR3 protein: CASSFPSGRFAYEQYF. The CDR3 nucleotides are TGTGCCAGCAGCTTCCCTAGCGGGAGGTTTGCCTACGAGCAGTACTTC.

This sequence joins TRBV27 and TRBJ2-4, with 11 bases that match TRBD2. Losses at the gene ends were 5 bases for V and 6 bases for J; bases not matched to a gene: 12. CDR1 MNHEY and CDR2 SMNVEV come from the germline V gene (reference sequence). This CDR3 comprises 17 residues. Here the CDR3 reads CASSTRTSGHFGNIQYF. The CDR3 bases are TGTGCCAGCAGTACCCGGACTAGCGGGCACTTCGGAAACATTCAGTACTTC.

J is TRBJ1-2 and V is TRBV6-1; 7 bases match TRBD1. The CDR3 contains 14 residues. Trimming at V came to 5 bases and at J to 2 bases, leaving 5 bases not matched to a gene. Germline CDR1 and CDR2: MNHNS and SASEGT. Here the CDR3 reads CASSSKQGNYGYTF. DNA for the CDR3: TGTGCCAGCAGTTCAAAACAGGGGAACTATGGCTACACCTTC.

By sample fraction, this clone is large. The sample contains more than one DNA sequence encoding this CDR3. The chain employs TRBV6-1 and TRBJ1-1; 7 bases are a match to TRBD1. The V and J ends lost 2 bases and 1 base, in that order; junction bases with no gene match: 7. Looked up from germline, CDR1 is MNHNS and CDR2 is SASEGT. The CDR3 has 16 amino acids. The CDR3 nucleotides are TGTGCCAGCAGTGAAAGGGGGACAGCCCCGAACACTGAAGCTTTCTTT. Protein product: CASSERGTAPNTEAFF.